A selection of T cell receptor beta chains follows, all from one sample in a study of CD8+ T cells in alopecia areata. TCRdb's table, derived via immunoSEQ multiplex PCR, lists solely in-frame clones and lacks some. Altogether more than 200,000 clones are present, roughly three fifths being singletons, with the ten largest covering 1.2%. The sample in question was CD4+ T cells sorted from blood, obtained at week 44, from a patient treated with tofacitinib. These TCRs come from a human donor with alopecia areata. Each CDR3 is given with its conserved first and last residue. The D gene is left open where the match is weak. Clone size is stated in some rows and not others, as once, few, many or a class when expanded.

V gene: TRBV18; D gene: .; J gene: TRBJ2-3; clone size: .; CDR3 DNA: TGTGCCAGCTCACCACAGGGGGTCTCAACAGATACGCAGTATTTT; CDR3 protein: CASSPQGVSTDTQYF
V gene: TRBV5-1; D gene: TRBD1; J gene: TRBJ1-1; clone size: .; CDR3 DNA: TGCGCCAGCAACCCCCAGGGACAGTCGAACACTGAAGCTTTCTTT; CDR3 protein: CASNPQGQSNTEAFF
V gene: TRBV29-1; D gene: TRBD1; J gene: TRBJ1-5; clone size: .; CDR3 DNA: TGCAGCGTCGCGGAGGGACAGCCAGGGCCCCAGCATTTT; CDR3 protein: CSVAEGQPGPQHF
V gene: TRBV4-2; D gene: TRBD2; J gene: TRBJ2-3; clone size: once; CDR3 DNA: TGTGCCAGCAGCCGGCCGGGACTAACAGATACGCAGTATTTT; CDR3 protein: CASSRPGLTDTQYF
V gene: TRBV5-1; D gene: .; J gene: TRBJ2-2; clone size: .; CDR3 DNA: TGCGCCAGCAGCTTGGGCGGGGGCGGCACCGGGGAGCTGTTTTTT; CDR3 protein: CASSLGGGGTGELFF
V gene: TRBV7-2; D gene: .; J gene: TRBJ2-5; clone size: few; CDR3 DNA: TGTGCCAGCAGCTCCTCGGGGGAGACCCAGTACTTC; CDR3 protein: CASSSSGETQYF
V gene: TRBV30; D gene: .; J gene: TRBJ2-7; clone size: .; CDR3 DNA: TGTGCCTGGAGCGTCGGGGTCTCGACCTACGAGCAGTACTTC; CDR3 protein: CAWSVGVSTYEQYF
V gene: TRBV30; D gene: .; J gene: TRBJ1-1; clone size: few; CDR3 DNA: TGTGCCTGGAGTCTCTCCAGAACTGAAGCTTTCTTT; CDR3 protein: CAWSLSRTEAFF
V gene: TRBV29-1; D gene: .; J gene: TRBJ1-5; clone size: .; CDR3 DNA: TGCAGCGTTGGACAGGCGATTAATCAGCCCCAGCATTTT; CDR3 protein: CSVGQAINQPQHF
V gene: TRBV30; D gene: TRBD1; J gene: TRBJ1-2; clone size: .; CDR3 DNA: TGTGCCTGGAGGTTACCGGGACAGGATCCTTATGGCTACACCTTC; CDR3 protein: CAWRLPGQDPYGYTF
V gene: TRBV23-1; D gene: TRBD2; J gene: TRBJ2-1; clone size: .; CDR3 DNA: TGCGCCAGCAGTTCAAGCGGGGGGGCAGGGAATGAGCAGTTCTTC; CDR3 protein: CASSSSGGAGNEQFF
V gene: TRBV5-1; D gene: .; J gene: TRBJ1-5; clone size: .; CDR3 DNA: TGCGCCAGCAGCCCCGGGCAAGAGGGTGGGCCCCAGCATTTT; CDR3 protein: CASSPGQEGGPQHF
V gene: TRBV14; D gene: .; J gene: TRBJ2-7; clone size: .; CDR3 DNA: TGTGCCAGCAGCCAAGAACTGAAAACCTACGAGCAGTACTTC; CDR3 protein: CASSQELKTYEQYF
V gene: TRBV14; D gene: .; J gene: TRBJ2-2; clone size: once; CDR3 DNA: TGTGCCAGCAGCCAAGGGCCTTACGGGGAGCTGTTTTTT; CDR3 protein: CASSQGPYGELFF
V gene: TRBV7-2; D gene: .; J gene: TRBJ2-2; clone size: .; CDR3 DNA: TGTGCCAGCAGCTTAGCGGGGGCCCGTGGTGGGGAGCTGTTTTTT; CDR3 protein: CASSLAGARGGELFF
V gene: TRBV9; D gene: TRBD2; J gene: TRBJ2-1; clone size: .; CDR3 DNA: TGTGCCAGCAGCTCACTAGCGGGTCCCTACAATGAGCAGTTCTTC; CDR3 protein: CASSSLAGPYNEQFF
V gene: TRBV28; D gene: .; J gene: TRBJ1-2; clone size: few; CDR3 DNA: TGTGCCAGCAGTTTAGTCGGGGGTTCGGCTAACTATGGCTACACCTTC; CDR3 protein: CASSLVGGSANYGYTF
V gene: TRBV29-1; D gene: .; J gene: TRBJ2-7; clone size: .; CDR3 DNA: TGCAGCGTTGTCAAACACCTCGGTAGCTACGAGCAGTACTTC; CDR3 protein: CSVVKHLGSYEQYF
V gene: TRBV29-1; D gene: .; J gene: TRBJ2-2; clone size: .; CDR3 DNA: TGCAGCGTTGAGGGACATAACACCGGGGAGCTGTTTTTT; CDR3 protein: CSVEGHNTGELFF
V gene: TRBV2; D gene: .; J gene: TRBJ1-6; clone size: once; CDR3 DNA: TGTGCCAGCATTCAGGGAAGGAATTCACCCCTCCACTTT; CDR3 protein: CASIQGRNSPLHF
V gene: TRBV29-1; D gene: .; J gene: TRBJ2-1; clone size: .; CDR3 DNA: TGCAGCGTCGGGGTAGGGGATCAGCAGTTCTTC; CDR3 protein: CSVGVGDQQFF
V gene: TRBV15; D gene: .; J gene: TRBJ2-3; clone size: .; CDR3 DNA: TGTGCCACACTTAAGCGGGATACGCAGTATTTT; CDR3 protein: CATLKRDTQYF
V gene: TRBV7-8; D gene: TRBD2; J gene: TRBJ2-6; clone size: few; CDR3 DNA: TGTGCCAGCAGCTCGCGGGGGGCTTCTGGGGCCAACGTCCTGACTTTC; CDR3 protein: CASSSRGASGANVLTF
V gene: TRBV5-4; D gene: TRBD1; J gene: TRBJ2-5; clone size: .; CDR3 DNA: TGTGCCAGCAGCCTGGGACAGCAAGAGACCCAGTACTTC; CDR3 protein: CASSLGQQETQYF
V gene: TRBV15; D gene: .; J gene: TRBJ1-5; clone size: .; CDR3 DNA: TGTGCCACCAGCAGAGATCGTGCCCTCTCCGGGCCCCAGCATTTT; CDR3 protein: CATSRDRALSGPQHF
V gene: TRBV4-3; D gene: .; J gene: TRBJ2-3; clone size: .; CDR3 DNA: TGCGCCAGCAGCCAAGCCGTCAGGGGGGTAGATACGCAGTATTTT; CDR3 protein: CASSQAVRGVDTQYF
V gene: TRBV10-3; D gene: .; J gene: TRBJ2-1; clone size: .; CDR3 DNA: TGTGCCATCAGTGCGGGGCCGAAATTCAATGAGCAGTTCTTC; CDR3 protein: CAISAGPKFNEQFF
V gene: TRBV29-1; D gene: .; J gene: TRBJ1-1; clone size: .; CDR3 DNA: TGCAGCGTTGCCTATCAGGGGAGGGCCACTGAAGCTTTCTTT; CDR3 protein: CSVAYQGRATEAFF